Below, 8 T cell receptor beta chains from the same sample are listed, as sequenced in a study of regulatory T cells in long-lasting Graves disease. Specified time point: persistent/refractory GD, antithyroid drugs over 5 years with positive TRAb. The TCR library was made from RNA that had been extracted from PBMCs in TRIzol. Arm-PCR with iRepertoire HTBI primers amplified the CDR3 regions for these TCR beta libraries. TCRdb passed the multiplex PCR reads through MiXCR, listing each CDR3 protein once. The table includes some 420,000 distinct CDR3 sequences, about 20% detected once. Sequencing used peripheral blood mononuclear cells (PBMCs), obtained when the disease was refractory, from a patient treated with antithyroid drugs. The receptors shown here come from a female donor with Graves disease.

The chain links TRBV5-1 to TRBJ2-7; possible D gene TRBD2, 5 bases. V was pared by 0 bases and J by 6 bases, with 16 bases between. CDR1 SGHRS and CDR2 YFSETQ come from the germline V gene. The CDR3 totals 15 residues. CDR3 sequence: CASSLGELRVVEQYF. The CDR3 DNA sequence: TGCGCCAGCAGCTTGGGGGAGTTGCGGGTCGTCGAGCAGTACTTC.

This clonotype showed up many times. In DNA form, the CDR3 reads TGTGCCAGCAGTGAGATGGGGGGGGCCAACGTCCTGACTTTC. It translates to CASSEMGGANVLTF. The gene calls are TRBV2 and TRBJ2-6; D is unclear. Deletions cut 3 bases from V and 4 bases from J, with 7 bases between. This CDR3 region has 14 residues. Germline assignment: CDR1 SNHLY and CDR2 FYNNEI.

The chain combines TRBV6-2 or TRBV6-3 with TRBJ1-5, with TRBD1 matching 7 bases. The V gene's germline CDR1 is MNHEY and CDR2 SVGEGT. V gave up 5 bases and J gave up 4 bases; unmatched junction bases: 8. The CDR3 consists of 15 residues. This chain's CDR3 is CASSAQGGFNQPQHF. DNA of the CDR3: TGTGCCAGCAGTGCGCAGGGGGGCTTTAATCAGCCCCAGCATTTT.

This clonotype was picked up many times. This rearrangement joins TRBV28 to TRBJ1-2; D possibly corresponds to TRBD1 (6 bases). Germline V lookup: CDR1 MDHEN, CDR2 SYDVKM. The V end was cut by 3 bases, the J end by 6 bases, with 11 bases between. This CDR3 has 13 amino acids. CDR3 protein: CASSFGGRDGYTF. In DNA, the CDR3 is TGTGCCAGCAGTTTTGGGGGGCGGGATGGCTACACCTTC.

This chain joins TRBV7-2 and TRBJ1-2, with 7 bases matching TRBD1. The CDR3 is 15 amino acids. Germline CDR1 SGHTA, CDR2 FQGNSA. The ends lost 2 bases at V and 1 base at J; junction bases unmatched: 4. CDR3 residues: CASSLRGQSNYGYTF. Here the CDR3 DNA reads TGTGCCAGCAGCTTAAGGGGACAGAGTAACTATGGCTACACCTTC.

This clonotype was counted at least ten times. The genes are TRBV20-1 and TRBJ2-4; no clear D. The germline V gene encodes CDR1 DFQATT and CDR2 SNEGSKA (reference sequence). This CDR3 has 12 residues. V lost 5 bases to trimming and J lost 7 bases, with 12 bases between them. CDR3 nucleotide sequence: TGCAGTGCTTGGGGTAGCAAGAACATTCAGTACTTC. The encoded protein is CSAWGSKNIQYF.

This clonotype was observed a few times. The V call is TRBV6-4, the J call TRBJ2-7; TRBD2 might be the D (6 bases). Trimming stripped 7 bases from V and 0 bases from J, with 13 bases between. This CDR3 region has 14 residues. Germline CDR1 is MRHNA and CDR2 is SNTAGT. This CDR3 reads CASILAALSYEQYF. The CDR3 region has the DNA TGTGCCAGCATATTAGCGGCCCTCTCCTACGAGCAGTACTTC.

Many counts were recorded for this clonotype. The J gene is TRBJ2-7, the V gene TRBV6-1; tentative D call: TRBD1 (5 bases). Germline V gene lookup returns CDR1 MNHNS and CDR2 SASEGT. The CDR3 spans 13 residues. The V and J ends lost 6 bases and 3 bases respectively, with 12 bases between them. Written as DNA, the CDR3 is TGTGCCAGCAGCCGAGAGACAGACTACGAGCAGTACTTC. Residues: CASSRETDYEQYF.